Here is one T cell receptor (beta chain) with its context. Original processing methods: The authors estimated nucleated cell counts from reference gene primer amplification. Libraries were prepared by immunoSEQ multiplex PCR; TCRdb keeps only in-frame clonotypes and omits some of them. The D gene and trimming were derived from the DNA, and the V and J assignments and clone size from that table. The sample shows around 200,000 clones, about nine tenths of them seen only once. This entry is derived from a study of blood T cell repertoires in COVID-19. About the study: Spain, Italy and the United States supplied samples that represented acute and convalescent COVID-19. Sources were T cells, B-cell-depleted T cells, or PBMCs; the material itself was cDNA or gDNA.

The sequenced sample was peripheral blood. This sequence was found in a man between 18 and 35 years old with active or convalescent COVID-19.

The CDR3 reads CASSQGLVGGASSADTQYF. CDR3 bases: TGTGCCAGCAGCCAGGGACTAGTGGGGGGGGCCTCGTCCGCAGATACGCAGTATTTT. The V and J genes are TRBV4-2 and TRBJ2-3; 8 bases match TRBD2. This CDR3 is 19 amino acids long. Germline loops: CDR1 LGHNA, CDR2 YNFKEQ. V shed 3 bases, J shed 4 bases, and the junction held 18 bases outside the gene matches.